A single sample gave rise to the 19 T cell receptor beta chains below, sequenced in a study of T cells in Graves' hyperthyroidism and ophthalmopathy (dated by TCRdb to the late 2010s). Library preparation used multiplex PCR. Sequencing used an Illumina HiSeq 2000. The TCR beta CDR3 regions were amplified from RNA transcripts. A first-round RT-PCR of the TCR CDR3 used the HTBI primer set with the Qiagen OneStep RT-PCR kit. TCRdb trimmed public reads at Q25 via fastp, called clones via MiXCR and kept in-frame beta chains. One record per CDR3 amino acid sequence lists the most common genes and DNA. This sample has 380,000 or so distinct CDR3 sequences in its table, and roughly 13% of those were observed once. The ten biggest clones cover roughly 20% of the sample. Material for sequencing was blood. These receptors came from a man aged 25-45 years with Graves' hyperthyroidism that later progressed to Graves' ophthalmopathy.

This clonotype has a count of ten or more. The chain has TRBV11-2 and TRBJ1-1, with a possible D match to TRBD1 (6 bases). Trimming removed 3 bases from V and 4 bases from J, with 12 bases in between. Per the germline V gene, CDR1 is SGHAT and CDR2 is FQNNGV. CDR3 length: 14 amino acids. The CDR3 bases are TGTGCCAGCAGCTTGGTTAGAGGGGGCACTGAAGCTTTCTTT. Protein sequence: CASSLVRGGTEAFF.

This clonotype was recorded a few times. The genes are TRBV29-1 and TRBJ2-1; 10 bases fit TRBD2. V shed 4 bases and J 5 bases; nucleotides not matched to a gene: 2. This CDR3 spans 13 amino acids. Germline V gene lookup returns CDR1 SQVTM and CDR2 ANQGSEA. CDR3 sequence: CSVVLAGNNEQFF. CDR3 coding DNA: TGCAGCGTTGTACTAGCGGGGAACAATGAGCAGTTCTTC.

The V gene is TRBV10-3, the J gene TRBJ2-2, with D unresolved. The CDR3 has 14 amino acids. From germline, CDR1 is ENHRY and CDR2 SYGVKD. V lost 2 bases, J lost 2 bases, and 6 bases lay in between. CDR3 protein: CAISEARNTGELFF. The CDR3 DNA reads TGTGCCATCAGTGAGGCAAGAAACACCGGGGAGCTGTTTTTT.

The chain has TRBV5-5 and TRBJ1-5; D gene ambiguous. CDR1 is SGHKS and CDR2 is YYEKEE in the germline V gene (reference sequence). V was cut by 0 bases and J by 6 bases, with 13 bases left in between. The CDR3 runs to 15 residues. CDR3 DNA: TGTGCCAGCAGCTTGGAGGGTAATCTTGGTCAGCCCCAGCATTTT. Amino acid sequence: CASSLEGNLGQPQHF.

On this clonotype: This may be a read error, as it is one base from a much larger clone. The chain combines TRBV6-2 or TRBV6-3 with TRBJ2-3; no reliable D call. CDR1 and CDR2 (germline): MNHEY, SVGEGT. The length of the CDR3 is 15 residues. CDR3 residues: CASAAIRATSDTRYF. Written as DNA, the CDR3 is TGTGCCAGCGCGGCGATCAGAGCGACGTCGGATACGCGGTATTTT.

About this clonotype itself: An end of the junction differs from the germline gene, which may be a read error. This rearrangement joins TRBV27 to TRBJ1-5; 8 nucleotides agree with TRBD1. Germline V CDR1 and CDR2: MNHEY, SMNVEV (reference sequence). This CDR3 has 16 residues. This CDR3 is CASSLVGAGGKQPQHF. Written as DNA, the CDR3 is TGTGCCAGCAGCCTCGTGGGGGCAGGGGGCAAGCAGCCCCAGCATTTT.

In this sample, this clonotype turned up many times. The rearrangement joins TRBV11-3 to TRBJ2-5; D gene ambiguous. Germline V gives CDR1 SGHNT, CDR2 YENEEA. This CDR3 is built from 16 residues. V lost 0 bases and J 1 base, leaving 12 bases between the germline ends. CDR3 nucleotides: TGTGCCAGCAGCTTAGACCACCTGGGGATCCAAGAGACCCAGTACTTC. It encodes CASSLDHLGIQETQYF.

This clonotype showed up just a few times. The CDR3 coding sequence is TGCAGTGCGGAGGGGGACAGGGGGCTTAGATCACCCCTCCACTTT. Translation gives CSAEGDRGLRSPLHF. The chain joins TRBV20-1 to TRBJ1-6; 12 bases are a match to TRBD1. The V gene end was trimmed by 6 bases and the J gene end by 10 bases; junction bases not matched to a gene: 10. The CDR3 is 15 residues long. The germline CDR1 and CDR2 sequences are DFQATT and SNEGSKA (reference sequence).

The chain combines TRBV6-5 with TRBJ2-7; D may be TRBD1 or TRBD2 (5 bases each). There are 14 residues in the CDR3. With 2 bases removed from V and 6 bases from J, the gap between germline ends came to 14 bases. The germline V gene has CDR1 MNHEY and CDR2 SVGAGI. CDR3 nucleotides: TGTGCCAGCAGTTACGGTCGGGGCCCCAGCGAGCAGTACTTC. It yields the protein CASSYGRGPSEQYF.

The rearrangement joins TRBV30 to TRBJ1-2, with D possibly being TRBD1 (5 bases). The ends were cut back, 4 bases at V and 6 bases at J, with 12 bases in the middle. This CDR3 is built from 12 residues. Germline V gene lookup returns CDR1 GTSNPN and CDR2 SVGIG (reference sequence). The CDR3 loop is CAWKGTIDGYTF. The CDR3 bases are TGTGCCTGGAAGGGGACGATTGATGGCTACACCTTC. The variable domain in full, completed from reference TRBV30 and TRBJ1-2, reads SQTIHQWPATLVQPVGSPLSLECTVEGTSNPNLYWYRQAAGRGLQLLFYSVGIGQISSEVPQNLSASRPQDRQFILSSKKLLLSDSGFYLCAWKGTIDGYTFGSGTRLTVV.

This clonotype was counted only a few times. The CDR3 loop reads CASSLQGIGTDTQYF. The CDR3 coding sequence is TGTGCCAGCAGCTTACAGGGAATCGGCACAGATACGCAGTATTTT. The chain uses TRBV7-2 and TRBJ2-3; D might be TRBD1 (5 bases). This CDR3 spans 15 amino acids. The germline gives CDR1 SGHTA, CDR2 FQGNSA. V was clipped by 2 bases and J by 1 base, with 10 bases between them. Variable domain in full (rest from reference TRBV7-2 and TRBJ2-3): GAGVSQSPSNKVTEKGKDVELRCDPISGHTALYWYRQSLGQGLEFLIYFQGNSAPDKSGLPSDRFSAERTGGSVSTLTIQRTQQEDSAVYLCASSLQGIGTDTQYFGPGTRLTVL.

Worth noting for this clonotype: One end of the junction fails to match germline, which may point to a read error. The chain couples TRBV5-1 to TRBJ2-1; possibly TRBD2 for D (6 bases). The CDR3 covers 14 residues. The germline CDR1 and CDR2 sequences are SGHRS and YFSETQ. The CDR3 region is CARSLEGLYNEQFF. Here the CDR3 DNA reads TGCGCCCGCAGCTTGGAGGGACTTTACAATGAGCAGTTCTTC.

V and J are TRBV20-1 and TRBJ1-6; 7 nucleotides align to TRBD1. The V gene's germline CDR1 is DFQATT and CDR2 SNEGSKA (reference sequence). V shed 6 bases and J 0 bases; nucleotides not matched to a gene: 8. CDR3 size: 16 residues. CDR3 protein: CSALTGTGSYNSPLHF. CDR3 DNA: TGCAGTGCCTTGACAGGGACGGGCTCCTATAATTCACCCCTCCACTTT.

In the case of this clonotype: Given a much more abundant clone one base away, this may be a read error. The chain couples TRBV11-3 to TRBJ2-7; D might be TRBD1 (5 bases). V was pared by 5 bases and J by 7 bases, with 21 bases between. CDR3 length: 15 amino acids. Germline CDR1 reads SGHNT; CDR2 reads YENEEA. The chain's CDR3 is CASSPTPGSGHEQYF. The CDR3 DNA sequence: TGTGCCAGCAGCCCCACTCCCGGGTCAGGGCATGAGCAGTACTTC.

This clonotype was recorded at least ten times. This chain connects TRBV28 to TRBJ2-7; D is possibly TRBD1 (6 bases). CDR1 and CDR2 from the germline V gene are MDHEN and SYDVKM. The CDR3 extends over 14 amino acids. With 5 bases removed from V and 1 base from J, the gap between germline ends came to 12 bases. CDR3 nucleotide sequence: TGTGCCAGCAGTACCAACAGGGTTTCCTACGAGCAGTACTTC. This encodes CASSTNRVSYEQYF.

This clonotype was recorded a few times. This chain uses TRBV2 with TRBJ1-6; D may be TRBD1 (6 bases). From germline, CDR1 is SNHLY and CDR2 FYNNEI. The CDR3 covers 17 residues. V was cut by 0 bases and J by 8 bases, with 17 bases left in between. The CDR3 nucleotides are TGTGCCAGCAGTGAAGCGCGGACGAACAGGGTCTATTCACCCCTCCACTTT. Protein product: CASSEARTNRVYSPLHF.

In its sample, this clonotype was seen many times. The V call is TRBV7-8, the J call TRBJ2-6; 8 nucleotides match TRBD1. The CDR3 covers 16 residues. V lost 5 bases and J lost 1; bases outside the gene matches: 4. The V gene's germline CDR1 is SGHVS and CDR2 FQNEAQ. The CDR3 nucleotides read TGTGCCAGCAGCCCCCGGACAGGGTCTGGGGCCAACGTCCTGACTTTC. It translates to CASSPRTGSGANVLTF. The full variable domain, its missing parts supplied by reference TRBV7-8 and TRBJ2-6, is GAGVSQSPRYKVAKRGQDVALRCDPISGHVSLFWYQQALGQGPEFLTYFQNEAQLDKSGLPSDRFFAERPEGSVSTLKIQRTQQEDSAVYLCASSPRTGSGANVLTFGAGSRLTVL.

In its sample, this clonotype was seen many times. The rearrangement uses TRBV11-2 and TRBJ2-5; D might be TRBD2 (6 bases). Germline CDR1 is SGHAT and CDR2 is FQNNGV. The CDR3 is 12 amino acids. Trimming stripped 4 bases from V and 5 bases from J, with 8 bases between. The CDR3 bases are TGTGCCAGCAGCTGGGAGGATGAGACCCAGTACTTC. This sequence encodes CASSWEDETQYF.

This clonotype was seen a handful of times. The rearrangement joins TRBV6-1 to TRBJ1-3; D remains ambiguous. V was clipped by 4 bases and J by 8 bases, with 12 bases between them. Germline CDR1 reads MNHNS; CDR2 reads SASEGT. This CDR3 has 13 amino acids. CDR3 sequence (DNA): TGTGCCAGCAGTGCCACAGAGTGGGACACCATATATTTT. Protein product: CASSATEWDTIYF.